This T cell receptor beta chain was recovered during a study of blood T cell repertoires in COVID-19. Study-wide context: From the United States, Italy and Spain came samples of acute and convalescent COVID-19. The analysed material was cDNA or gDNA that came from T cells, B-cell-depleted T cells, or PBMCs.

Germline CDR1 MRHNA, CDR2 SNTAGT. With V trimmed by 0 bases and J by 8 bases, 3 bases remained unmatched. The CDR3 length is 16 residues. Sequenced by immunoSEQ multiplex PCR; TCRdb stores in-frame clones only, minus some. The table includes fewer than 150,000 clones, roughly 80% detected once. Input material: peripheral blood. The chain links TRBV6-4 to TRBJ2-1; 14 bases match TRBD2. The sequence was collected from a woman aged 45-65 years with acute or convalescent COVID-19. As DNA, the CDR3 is TGTGCCAGCAGTGACTCGACTAGCGGGGGGGCAGATGAGCAGTTCTTC. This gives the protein CASSDSTSGGADEQFF.